A single sample gave rise to the 2 T cell receptor beta chains below, sequenced in a study of blood T cell repertoires in COVID-19. The assay was immunoSEQ multiplex PCR, and TCRdb's table has in-frame clones only and misses some. The data hold approximately 220,000 clones, with about four fifths observed a single time. Sequencing used PBMCs or T cells enriched from blood (not recorded which). These receptors were taken from a woman in her forties or fifties who had been exposed to COVID-19.

The chain carries TRBV2 and TRBJ1-3, with 7 bases that match TRBD1. Germline loops: CDR1 SNHLY, CDR2 FYNNEI. The CDR3 sequence is 15 residues long. The V and J ends lost 4 bases and 4 bases, in that order; junction bases with no gene match: 7. CDR3: CASSGGQRRGNTIYF. The CDR3 DNA sequence: TGTGCCAGCAGTGGGGGACAGCGTAGGGGAAACACCATATATTTT.

This sequence joins TRBV6-1 and TRBJ2-3; D gene uncertain. Trimming left V 3 bases short and J 1 base short, with 8 bases between. In germline, CDR1 is MNHNS, CDR2 SASEGT. The CDR3 loop spans 14 amino acids. CDR3 protein: CASSELTGTDTQYF. For the CDR3, the DNA is TGTGCCAGCAGTGAGCTGACTGGCACAGATACGCAGTATTTT.